This T cell receptor (beta chain) stems from a study of cytomegalovirus exposure and HLA in healthy donors. Overall study findings and caveats: The productive fraction for most TCR beta V segments was about 87% or about 30% in an earlier analysis. Altogether, more than 150 TCR beta chains were recorded as cytomegalovirus-associated.

As regards this clone: Its antigen remains unknown.

J was trimmed by 3 bases and V by 7 bases; bases with no gene match: 15. This CDR3 has 16 residues. Germline CDR1 MNHNY, CDR2 SVGAGI (reference sequence). Vbeta (60) and Jbeta (13) primers were used in the PCR. Produced via immunoSEQ multiplex PCR; TCRdb's table is partial and in-frame only. The sample lists about 98,000 clones, about three quarters occurring once. Material for sequencing was PBMCs. The chain combines TRBV6-6 with TRBJ2-7; 7 bases line up with TRBD2. The sequence came from a man in his sixties in good health and CMV-seropositive. The CDR3 DNA sequence: TGTGCCAGCACCAAGGGTAGGCGGAGCGGGGACTACGAGCAGTACTTC. It encodes CASTKGRRSGDYEQYF.